This T cell receptor beta chain was recorded in a study of shared clonotypes between healthy human individuals. Background on the study: Three plates each covered CD4 naive and memory; CD8 naive two, CD8 memory one.

CD8 memory was a combination of CD45RO+ cells and CCR7-negative CD45RA+ TemRA cells. Trimming stripped 5 bases from V and 9 bases from J, with 11 bases between. Per germline, CDR1 SGHAT and CDR2 FQNNGV. This CDR3 contains 12 residues. This clone is medium-sized. Its antigen is currently unknown. Study-wide findings and caveats: Generation probabilities were higher for clonotypes shared across all four sorted-subset donors than for unshared ones.

It was at deep level that the assay was run. Measured with immunoSEQ multiplex PCR; TCRdb has only the in-frame clones, and not every one. The sample records some 95,000 clones, 68% being singletons. The sequenced sample was memory CD8+ T cells sorted from blood. Subset specified: CD45RO+ cells pooled with CCR7-negative TemRA cells. The V call is TRBV11-2, the J call TRBJ2-1; D is ambiguous. The receptor was isolated from a man under 40 in good health. CDR3: CASSIPSGEQFF. The DNA for the CDR3 is TGTGCCAGCAGCATCCCCTCGGGTGAGCAGTTCTTC.